The present TCR beta chain was sequenced within a study of T cell responses to AZD1222 COVID-19 vaccine. Broader study findings: White British donors predominated, females outnumbered males, and clonal diversity was possibly underestimated. It was only after the peak T cell response that any repertoires were sampled.

Doses given second, at about 4 or about 12 weeks, were pooled. A single count supports this clone. The antigen is undetermined. The CDR3 extends over 16 amino acids. With 4 bases removed from V and 8 bases from J, the gap between germline ends came to 21 bases. The V gene's germline CDR1 is MNHEY and CDR2 SVGEGT. Clones were read by immunoSEQ multiplex PCR, and TCRdb kept only the in-frame ones, dropping some. The sample comprises some 250,000 clones, 90% to 95% of which are singletons, and 0.5% to 0.7% rests with the top ten. The chain employs TRBV6-2 or TRBV6-3 and TRBJ2-1; D is perhaps TRBD2 (6 bases). Material: peripheral blood, obtained 28 days after the second AZD1222 dose. The clonotype was recovered from an adult who received the AZD1222 COVID-19 vaccine. The CDR3 DNA is TGTGCCAGCAGTTCCCCGGGACTCAGCCTATGGCATGAGCAGTTCTTC. Encoded protein: CASSSPGLSLWHEQFF.